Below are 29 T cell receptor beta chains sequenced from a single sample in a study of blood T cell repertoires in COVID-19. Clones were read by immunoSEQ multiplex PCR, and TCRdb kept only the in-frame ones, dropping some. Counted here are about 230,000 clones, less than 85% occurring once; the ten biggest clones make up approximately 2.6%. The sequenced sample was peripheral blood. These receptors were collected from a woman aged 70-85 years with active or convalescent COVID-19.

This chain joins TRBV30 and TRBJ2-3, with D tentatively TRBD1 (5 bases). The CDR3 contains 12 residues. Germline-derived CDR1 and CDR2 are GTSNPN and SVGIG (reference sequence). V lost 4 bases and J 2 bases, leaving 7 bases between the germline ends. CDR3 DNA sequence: TGTGCCTGGACCAGGGTCACAGATACGCAGTATTTT. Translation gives CAWTRVTDTQYF.

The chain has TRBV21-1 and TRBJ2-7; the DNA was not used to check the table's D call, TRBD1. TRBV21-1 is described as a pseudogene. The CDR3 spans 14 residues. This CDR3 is CASGPGQEYYEQYF. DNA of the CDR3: TGTGCCAGCGGACCGGGACAGGAGTACTACGAGCAGTACTTC.

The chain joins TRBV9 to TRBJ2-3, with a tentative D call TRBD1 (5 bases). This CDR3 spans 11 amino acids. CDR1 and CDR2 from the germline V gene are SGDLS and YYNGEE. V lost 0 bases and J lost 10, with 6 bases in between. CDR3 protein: CASSVGGPQYF. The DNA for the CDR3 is TGTGCCAGCAGCGTAGGGGGCCCGCAGTATTTT.

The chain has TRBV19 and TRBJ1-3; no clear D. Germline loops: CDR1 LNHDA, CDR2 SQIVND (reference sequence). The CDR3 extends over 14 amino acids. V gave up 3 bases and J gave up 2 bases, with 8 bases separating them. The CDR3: CASSIRGAGNTIYF. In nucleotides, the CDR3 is TGTGCCAGTAGTATTCGCGGGGCTGGAAACACCATATATTTT.

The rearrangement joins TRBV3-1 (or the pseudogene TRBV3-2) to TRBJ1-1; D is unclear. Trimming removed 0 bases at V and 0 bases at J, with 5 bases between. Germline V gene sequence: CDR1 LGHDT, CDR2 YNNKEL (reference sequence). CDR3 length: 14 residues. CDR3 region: CASSQEDLNTEAFF. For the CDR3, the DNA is TGTGCCAGCAGCCAAGAGGACTTGAACACTGAAGCTTTCTTT.

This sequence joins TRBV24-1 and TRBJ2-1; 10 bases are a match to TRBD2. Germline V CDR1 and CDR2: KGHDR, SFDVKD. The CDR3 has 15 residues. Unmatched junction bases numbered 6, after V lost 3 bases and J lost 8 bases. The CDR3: CATSDPSGSNDEQFF. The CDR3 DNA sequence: TGTGCCACCAGTGATCCTAGCGGGAGTAACGATGAGCAGTTCTTC.

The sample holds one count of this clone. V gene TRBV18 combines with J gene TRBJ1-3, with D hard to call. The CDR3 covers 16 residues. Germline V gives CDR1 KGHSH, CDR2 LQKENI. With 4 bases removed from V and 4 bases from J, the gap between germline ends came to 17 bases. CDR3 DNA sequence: TGTGCCAGCTCACAGAGTGAGGGAACGGAAGGAAACACCATATATTTT. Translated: CASSQSEGTEGNTIYF.

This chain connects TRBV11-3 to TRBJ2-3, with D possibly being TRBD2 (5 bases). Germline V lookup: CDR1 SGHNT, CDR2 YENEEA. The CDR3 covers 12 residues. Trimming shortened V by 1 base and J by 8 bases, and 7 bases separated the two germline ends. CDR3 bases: TGTGCCAGCAGCTTAGCTAGCAGTACGCAGTATTTT. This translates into CASSLASSTQYF.

The CDR3 region has the DNA TGTGCCAGCAGCTTTATAGATACGCAGTATTTT. Translated, it gives CASSFIDTQYF. The chain employs TRBV7-2 and TRBJ2-3; D not resolved. CDR3 size: 11 residues. Trimming took off 3 bases at V and 5 bases at J, with 3 bases between the two ends. Germline loops: CDR1 SGHTA, CDR2 FQGNSA.

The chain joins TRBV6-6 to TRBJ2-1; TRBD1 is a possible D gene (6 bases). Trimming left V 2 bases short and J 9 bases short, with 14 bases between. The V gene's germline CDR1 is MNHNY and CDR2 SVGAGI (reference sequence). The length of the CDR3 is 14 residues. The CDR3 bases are TGTGCCAGCAGTTACCCCCCAGGGGTGGGTGAGCAGTTCTTC. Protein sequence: CASSYPPGVGEQFF.

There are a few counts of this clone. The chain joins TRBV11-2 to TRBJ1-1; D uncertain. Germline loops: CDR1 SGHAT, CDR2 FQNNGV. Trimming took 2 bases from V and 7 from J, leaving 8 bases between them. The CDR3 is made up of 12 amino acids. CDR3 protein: CASSLSENEAFF. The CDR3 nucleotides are TGTGCCAGCAGCTTAAGCGAGAATGAAGCTTTCTTT.

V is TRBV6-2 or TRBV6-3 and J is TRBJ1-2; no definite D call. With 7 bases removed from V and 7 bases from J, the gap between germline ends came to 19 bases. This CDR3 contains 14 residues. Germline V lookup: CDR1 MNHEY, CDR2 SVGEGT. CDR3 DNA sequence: TGTGCCAGCACCCCGGAGGCGCGGTGGTCTGGCTACACCTTC. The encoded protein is CASTPEARWSGYTF.

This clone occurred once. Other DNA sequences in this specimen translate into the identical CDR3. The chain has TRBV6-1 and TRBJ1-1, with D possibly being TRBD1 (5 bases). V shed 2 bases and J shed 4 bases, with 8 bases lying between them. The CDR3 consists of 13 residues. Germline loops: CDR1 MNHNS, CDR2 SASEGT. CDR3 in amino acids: CASSEQGSTEAFF. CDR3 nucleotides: TGTGCCAGCAGTGAACAGGGATCCACTGAAGCTTTCTTT.

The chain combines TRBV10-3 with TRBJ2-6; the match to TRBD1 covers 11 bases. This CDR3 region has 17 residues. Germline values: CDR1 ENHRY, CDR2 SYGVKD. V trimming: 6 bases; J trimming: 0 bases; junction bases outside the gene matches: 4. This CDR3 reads CAIRGQGANSGANVLTF. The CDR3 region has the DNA TGTGCCATCAGAGGACAGGGGGCCAACTCTGGGGCCAACGTCCTGACTTTC.

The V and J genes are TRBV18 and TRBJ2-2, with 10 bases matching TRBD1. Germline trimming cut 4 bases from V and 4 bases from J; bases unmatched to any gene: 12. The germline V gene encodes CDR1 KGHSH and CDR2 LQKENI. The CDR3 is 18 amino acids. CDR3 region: CASSLLLLGQGTTGELFF. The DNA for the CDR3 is TGTGCCAGCTCACTCTTATTGCTGGGACAGGGGACCACCGGGGAGCTGTTTTTT.

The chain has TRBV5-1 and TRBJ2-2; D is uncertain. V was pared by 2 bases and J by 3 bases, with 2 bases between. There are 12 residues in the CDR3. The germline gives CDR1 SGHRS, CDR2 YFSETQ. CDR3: CASSFDTGELFF. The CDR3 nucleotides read TGCGCCAGCAGCTTCGACACCGGGGAGCTGTTTTTT.

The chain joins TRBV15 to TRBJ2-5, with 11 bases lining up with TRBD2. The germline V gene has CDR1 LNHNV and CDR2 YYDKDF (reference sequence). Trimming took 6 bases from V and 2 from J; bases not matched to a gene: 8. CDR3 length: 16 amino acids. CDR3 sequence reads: CATRVSGGAGQETQYF. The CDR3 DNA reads TGTGCCACCAGAGTTAGCGGGGGGGCAGGGCAAGAGACCCAGTACTTC. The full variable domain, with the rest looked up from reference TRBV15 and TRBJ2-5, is DAMVIQNPRYQVTQFGKPVTLSCSQTLNHNVMYWYQQKSSQAPKLLFHYYDKDFNNEADTPDNFQSRRPNTSFCFLDIRSPGLGDTAMYLCATRVSGGAGQETQYFGPGTRLLVL.

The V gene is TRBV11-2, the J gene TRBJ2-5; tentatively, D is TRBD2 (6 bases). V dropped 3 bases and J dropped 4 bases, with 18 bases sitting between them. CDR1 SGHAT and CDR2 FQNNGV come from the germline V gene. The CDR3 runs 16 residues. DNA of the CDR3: TGTGCCAGCAGCTTCGGCCTGGTGGAGGGTATAGAGACCCAGTACTTC. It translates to CASSFGLVEGIETQYF.

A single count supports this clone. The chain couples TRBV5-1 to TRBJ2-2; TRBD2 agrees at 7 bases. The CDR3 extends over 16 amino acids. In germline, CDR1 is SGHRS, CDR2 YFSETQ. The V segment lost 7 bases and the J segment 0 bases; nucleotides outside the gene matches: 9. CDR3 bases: TGCGCCAGCGGGACTACAGCGACCGCGAACACCGGGGAGCTGTTTTTT. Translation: CASGTTATANTGELFF. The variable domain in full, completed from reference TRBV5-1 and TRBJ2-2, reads KAGVTQTPRYLIKTRGQQVTLSCSPISGHRSVSWYQQTPGQGLQFLFEYFSETQRNKGNFPGRFSGRQFSNSRSEMNVSTLELGDSALYLCASGTTATANTGELFFGEGSRLTVL.

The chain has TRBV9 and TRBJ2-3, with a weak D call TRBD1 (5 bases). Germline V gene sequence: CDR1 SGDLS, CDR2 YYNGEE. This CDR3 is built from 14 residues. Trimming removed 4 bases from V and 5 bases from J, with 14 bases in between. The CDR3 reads CASSFSSQGDTQYF. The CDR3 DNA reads TGTGCCAGCAGCTTCTCGTCGCAGGGAGATACGCAGTATTTT.

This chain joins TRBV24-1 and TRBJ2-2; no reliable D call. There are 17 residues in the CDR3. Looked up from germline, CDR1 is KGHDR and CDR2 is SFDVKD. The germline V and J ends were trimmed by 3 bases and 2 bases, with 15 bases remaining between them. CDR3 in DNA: TGTGCCACCAGTGATCCCGGAGTTCCCCTCAACACCGGGGAGCTGTTTTTT. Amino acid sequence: CATSDPGVPLNTGELFF.

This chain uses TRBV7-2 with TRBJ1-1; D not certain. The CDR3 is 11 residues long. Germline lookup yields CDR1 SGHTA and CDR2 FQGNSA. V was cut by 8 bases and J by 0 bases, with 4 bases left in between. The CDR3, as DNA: TGTGCCAGCCAGATGAACACTGAAGCTTTCTTT. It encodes CASQMNTEAFF.

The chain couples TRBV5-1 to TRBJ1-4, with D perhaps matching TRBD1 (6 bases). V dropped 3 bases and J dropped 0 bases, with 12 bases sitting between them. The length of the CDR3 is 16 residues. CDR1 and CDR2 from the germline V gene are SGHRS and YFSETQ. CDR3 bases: TGCGCCAGCAGCTCCGGGGGGGGCGCAACTAATGAAAAACTGTTTTTT. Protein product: CASSSGGGATNEKLFF.

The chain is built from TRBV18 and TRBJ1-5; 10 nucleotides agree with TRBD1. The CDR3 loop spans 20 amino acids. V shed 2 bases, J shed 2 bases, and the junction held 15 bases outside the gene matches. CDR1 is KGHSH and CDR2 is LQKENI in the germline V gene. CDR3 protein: CASSPWFMTDRGLRNQPQHF. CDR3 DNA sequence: TGTGCCAGCTCACCATGGTTTATGACCGACAGGGGGCTCCGCAATCAGCCCCAGCATTTT.

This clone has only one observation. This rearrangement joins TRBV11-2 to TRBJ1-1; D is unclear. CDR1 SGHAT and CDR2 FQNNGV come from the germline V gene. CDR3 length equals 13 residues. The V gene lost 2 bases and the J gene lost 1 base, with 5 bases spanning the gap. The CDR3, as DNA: TGTGCCAGCAGCTTACAGAAGAACACTGAAGCTTTCTTT. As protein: CASSLQKNTEAFF.

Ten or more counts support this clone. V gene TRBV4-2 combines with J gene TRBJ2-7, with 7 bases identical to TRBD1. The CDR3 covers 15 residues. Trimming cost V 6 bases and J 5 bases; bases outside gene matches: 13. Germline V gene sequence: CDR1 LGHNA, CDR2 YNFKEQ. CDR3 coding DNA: TGTGCCAGCAGTTACGAGACAGGGCTGGTGGACGAGCAGTACTTC. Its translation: CASSYETGLVDEQYF.

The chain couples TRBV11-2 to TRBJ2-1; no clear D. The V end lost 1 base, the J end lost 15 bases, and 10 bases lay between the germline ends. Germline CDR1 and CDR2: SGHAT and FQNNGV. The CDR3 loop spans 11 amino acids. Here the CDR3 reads CASSLGGERFF. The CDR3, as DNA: TGTGCCAGCAGCTTAGGAGGCGAACGGTTCTTC.

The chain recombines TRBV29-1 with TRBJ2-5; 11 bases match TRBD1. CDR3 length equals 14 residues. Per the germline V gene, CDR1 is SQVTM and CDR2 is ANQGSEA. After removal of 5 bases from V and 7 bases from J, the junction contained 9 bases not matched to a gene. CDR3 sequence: CSVYRDRGSGTQYF. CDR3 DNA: TGCAGCGTTTACCGGGACAGGGGGTCTGGGACCCAGTACTTC.

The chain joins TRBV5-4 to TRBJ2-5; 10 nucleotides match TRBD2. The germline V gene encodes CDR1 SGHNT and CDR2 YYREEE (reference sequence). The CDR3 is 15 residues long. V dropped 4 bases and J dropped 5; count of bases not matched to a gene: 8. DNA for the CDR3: TGTGCCAGCAGCACAAGCGGGGGGGCCTGGGAGACCCAGTACTTC. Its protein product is CASSTSGGAWETQYF.